This TCR beta chain was captured by sequencing in a study of T cells in Graves' hyperthyroidism and ophthalmopathy. TCR beta CDR3 regions were amplified from RNA. HTBI primers were the set used in a first-round RT-PCR of the TCR CDR3. TCRdb reanalysed the multiplex PCR reads using MiXCR and keeps one entry per CDR3 protein. The data contain more than 500,000 distinct CDR3 sequences, around 50% of them seen just once; the ten biggest clones take up about 45%. Patients were excluded because of uncontrolled infection, other autoimmune disease, pregnancy or lactation. Germline lookup yields CDR1 SGHAT and CDR2 FQNNGV. The CDR3 has 17 residues. Trimming took 2 bases from V and 1 from J, leaving 18 bases between them. This clonotype was counted ten times or more.

The clonotype originates from an adult woman with Graves' disease, either hyperthyroidism or ophthalmopathy (not recorded which). Sequenced material: peripheral blood or thyroid tissue (not recorded which). The chain uses TRBV11-2 and TRBJ2-7; D perhaps matches TRBD2 (6 bases). CDR3 sequence: CASSLSSRGGGSYEQYF. The CDR3 coding sequence is TGTGCCAGCAGCTTATCGTCGCGGGGTGGGGGATCCTACGAGCAGTACTTC.